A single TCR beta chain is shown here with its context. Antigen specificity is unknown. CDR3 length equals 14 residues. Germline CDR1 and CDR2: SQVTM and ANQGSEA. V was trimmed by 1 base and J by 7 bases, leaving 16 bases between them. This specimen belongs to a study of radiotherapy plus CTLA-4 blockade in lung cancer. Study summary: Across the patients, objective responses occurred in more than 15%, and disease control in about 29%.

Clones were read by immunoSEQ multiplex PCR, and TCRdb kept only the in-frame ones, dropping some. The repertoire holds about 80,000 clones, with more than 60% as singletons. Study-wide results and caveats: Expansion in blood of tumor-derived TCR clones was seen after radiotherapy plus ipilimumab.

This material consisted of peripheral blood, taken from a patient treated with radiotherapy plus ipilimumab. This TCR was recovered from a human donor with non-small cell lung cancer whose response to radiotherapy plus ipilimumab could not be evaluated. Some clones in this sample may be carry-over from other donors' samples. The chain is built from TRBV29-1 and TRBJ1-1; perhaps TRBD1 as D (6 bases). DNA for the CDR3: TGCAGCGTTGAAGCGTTTGGACAGTACCTTGAAGCTTTCTTT. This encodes CSVEAFGQYLEAFF.